This T cell receptor (beta chain) was identified during a study of blood T cell repertoires in COVID-19. Study context: Samples representing acute and convalescent COVID-19 were sourced from the United States, Italy and Spain. T cells, B-cell-depleted T cells, or PBMCs provided the cDNA or gDNA that served as material.

As processed by the authors: It was from reference gene primer amplification that nucleated cell counts were estimated. Only in-frame clones appear in the TCRdb table, and some are missing; sequencing was by immunoSEQ multiplex PCR. V and J calls and clone size are those listed in that table; D and trimming were worked out from the DNA. Of approximately 76,000 clones listed, 86% are singletons. This receptor was obtained from an older woman with acute or convalescent COVID-19. The material sequenced was peripheral blood.

CDR3 nucleotide sequence: TGTGCCACCAAGGCGGCAGTTAATGAAAACGAGCAGTACTTC. Translation: CATKAAVNENEQYF. This sequence joins TRBV10-3 and TRBJ2-7; no clear D. Trimming stripped 10 bases from V and 5 bases from J, with 21 bases between. The germline gives CDR1 ENHRY, CDR2 SYGVKD. The CDR3 runs to 14 residues.